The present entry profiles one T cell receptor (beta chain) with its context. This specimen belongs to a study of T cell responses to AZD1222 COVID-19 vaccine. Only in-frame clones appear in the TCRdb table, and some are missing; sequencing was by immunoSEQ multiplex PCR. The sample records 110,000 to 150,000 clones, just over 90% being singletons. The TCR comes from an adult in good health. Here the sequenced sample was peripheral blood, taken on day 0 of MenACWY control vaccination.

The CDR3 coding sequence is TGTGCCAGCAGACCCGACGACGCCGGGACCCTCCAAGAGACCCAGTACTTC. As protein: CASRPDDAGTLQETQYF. The chain is built from TRBV3-1 (or the pseudogene TRBV3-2) and TRBJ2-5; D tentatively reads TRBD1 or TRBD2 (5 bases each). The CDR3 has 17 residues. The germline V and J ends were trimmed by 6 bases and 1 base, with 21 bases remaining between them. The V gene's germline CDR1 is LGHDT and CDR2 YNNKEL (reference sequence).